This T cell receptor (beta chain) was found in a study of beta chain features in type 1 diabetes. The authors sorted CD4+ naive, central memory, regulatory and stem cell-like memory cells via CD45RO/CCR7/CD25/CD127/CD95/CD27. Sequenced material consisted of expressed TCRB transcripts (all of the isolated RNA was reverse transcribed). Repertoires were generated with immunoSEQ multiplex PCR, while TCRdb's copy carries only in-frame clones and drops some. Here the sample spans 140,000 to 150,000 clones, about 10% being singletons. Germline V gene data show CDR1 as SGHRS and CDR2 as YFSETQ. The CDR3 has 13 amino acids. The V segment lost 4 bases and the J segment 11 bases; nucleotides outside the gene matches: 10.

V is TRBV5-1 and J is TRBJ2-7; 9 nucleotides match TRBD1. The sequenced sample consisted of naive CD4+ T cells from blood. The sequence derives from a man between 18 and 35 years old in good health. DNA of the CDR3: TGCGCCAGCAGCCGAGACCCGGGACAGGGAGAGTACTTC. Its protein is CASSRDPGQGEYF.